Reported below is one T cell receptor (beta chain). As handled by the study authors: Nucleated cell counts were estimated from reference gene primer amplification. This table comes from immunoSEQ multiplex PCR, and its TCRdb copy is limited to in-frame clones, with some not included. V and J calls and clone size are those listed in that table; D and trimming were worked out from the DNA. The sample carries about 180,000 clones, around 83% recorded once. This sample was included in a study of blood T cell repertoires in COVID-19. Individuals drawn from 24 US areas were roughly 18 to 95 years old. The sequencing input was PBMCs or T cells enriched from blood (not recorded which). The TCR sequence derives from a man aged 40-49 years who had recovered from COVID-19.

This CDR3 reads CASVSAGRDEQYF. CDR3 bases: TGTGCTAGTGTTTCAGCGGGGAGGGACGAGCAGTACTTC. This sequence joins TRBV12-5 and TRBJ2-7, with 7 positions matching TRBD2. The CDR3 loop spans 13 amino acids. The V segment lost 7 bases and the J segment 5 bases; nucleotides outside the gene matches: 8. CDR1 and CDR2 (germline): LGHNT, FRNRAP.